One sample yielded the 19 T cell receptor beta chains listed below, sequenced in a study of CD8+CD57+ T cells in acquired aplastic anemia. Genomic DNA, serving as template, underwent TCR beta VDJ and CDR3 profiling. TCRdb itself ran the reads through MiXCR, one entry per CDR3 protein. The sample consists of about 110,000 distinct CDR3 sequences, about half of them appearing once. The sequenced material came from sorted CD4+, CD8+, or CD8+CD57+ T cells (not recorded which) from PBMCs. These receptors were taken from a human donor in good health, serving as a control.

This clonotype has only one observation. This rearrangement joins TRBV7-9 to TRBJ2-3, with TRBD2 identical over 15 bases. Trimming removed 5 bases from V and 6 bases from J; junction bases left unmatched: 12. The CDR3 totals 18 residues. Germline CDR1 and CDR2: SEHNR and FQNEAQ (reference sequence). CDR3 sequence: CASSPGLAGGSYADTQYF. The CDR3 DNA reads as TGTGCCAGCAGCCCGGGACTAGCGGGGGGTTCGTACGCGGATACGCAGTATTTT.

The chain is built from TRBV19 and TRBJ2-5, with 9 nucleotides matching TRBD2. The length of the CDR3 is 15 residues. V gave up 6 bases and J gave up 4 bases; unmatched junction bases: 9. Looked up from germline, CDR1 is LNHDA and CDR2 is SQIVND (reference sequence). The CDR3 here is CASSDSGSHGETQYF. CDR3 bases: TGTGCCAGTAGCGATAGCGGGAGCCACGGAGAGACCCAGTACTTC.

The chain links TRBV12-3 or TRBV12-4 to TRBJ2-3, with no clear D. V shed 6 bases and J shed 2 bases, with 6 bases lying between them. The CDR3 length is 12 residues. The CDR3: CASRANTDTQYF. CDR3 nucleotide sequence: TGTGCCAGCAGGGCGAACACAGATACGCAGTATTTT.

This clonotype was seen a few times. The chain combines TRBV30 with TRBJ1-1; D not certain. Between the trimmed V and J ends, which lost 8 bases and 2 bases, there was a span of 15 bases. The germline CDR1 and CDR2 sequences are GTSNPN and SVGIG (reference sequence). This CDR3 comprises 13 residues. The CDR3 here is CARAATTNTEAFF. CDR3 sequence (DNA): TGTGCCCGCGCCGCCACAACTAACACTGAAGCTTTCTTT.

CDR3 nucleotides: TGTGCCAGCAGTGGGGGGGGCAGGGGCGTTTACTACGAGCAGTACTTC. Its translation: CASSGGGRGVYYEQYF. J is TRBJ2-7 and V is TRBV25-1; D is perhaps TRBD2 (7 bases). Germline CDR1 and CDR2: MGHDK and SYGVNS. The CDR3 spans 16 residues. Between the trimmed V and J ends, which lost 4 bases and 3 bases, there was a span of 19 bases.

The chain couples TRBV25-1 to TRBJ2-7; 11 bases fit TRBD1. The CDR3 runs 20 residues. J was trimmed by 0 bases and V by 3 bases; bases with no gene match: 16. In germline, CDR1 is MGHDK, CDR2 SYGVNS. CDR3 amino acids: CASSELSGTGGISDSYEQYF. In nucleotides, the CDR3 is TGTGCCAGCAGTGAGCTCTCCGGGACAGGGGGAATTTCAGACTCCTACGAGCAGTACTTC.

V and J are TRBV29-1 and TRBJ2-3; the match to TRBD2 covers 11 bases. This CDR3 contains 16 residues. Germline values: CDR1 SQVTM, CDR2 ANQGSEA. Trimming at V came to 7 bases and at J to 7 bases, leaving 16 bases not matched to a gene. The CDR3 DNA sequence: TGCAGCGGCGGACCCAGACTAGCGGGGAAGGTATATACGCAGTATTTT. Residues: CSGGPRLAGKVYTQYF.

Note on this clonotype: A much larger clone differs from this one at a single base, so this may be a read error. The chain carries TRBV27 and TRBJ2-7, with no clear D. CDR1 and CDR2 (germline): MNHEY, SMNVEV (reference sequence). The CDR3 has 13 amino acids. V was trimmed by 2 bases and J by 9 bases, leaving 14 bases between them. The CDR3 spells CASSLIRDHGQYF. DNA of the CDR3: TGTGCCAGCAGTTTAATAAGGGATCACGGGCAGTACTTC.

V usage is TRBV7-9 and J usage is TRBJ2-5; TRBD1 aligns across 10 bases. The CDR3 length is 15 residues. Per germline, CDR1 SEHNR and CDR2 FQNEAQ (reference sequence). The junction had 2 bases not matched to a gene; V was cut back by 3 bases and J by 1 base. CDR3 in amino acids: CASSLRTGGQETQYF. The CDR3 DNA follows: TGTGCCAGCAGCTTGCGGACAGGGGGCCAAGAGACCCAGTACTTC.

In regard to this clonotype: This may stem from a read error, because a much larger clone lies one nucleotide away. The chain couples TRBV11-2 to TRBJ2-1; 8 positions agree with TRBD2. The CDR3 covers 17 residues. Germline-derived CDR1 and CDR2 are SGHAT and FQNNGV. The CDR3 protein is CVSSPHVGGGTNNEQFF. The CDR3 nucleotides are TGTGTCAGCAGCCCCCACGTTGGCGGGGGGACTAACAATGAGCAGTTCTTC.

This chain connects TRBV2 to TRBJ1-6; no clear D gene. The CDR3 is 13 residues long. From germline, CDR1 is SNHLY and CDR2 FYNNEI. Trimming removed 5 bases from V and 7 bases from J, with 9 bases in between. The DNA for the CDR3 is TGTGCCAGCAGTTTATGGCAGAATTCACCCCTCCACTTT. Encoded protein: CASSLWQNSPLHF.

This clonotype occurred many times. The chain uses TRBV20-1 and TRBJ2-7, with D maybe TRBD1 (6 bases). Trimming took 4 bases from V and 1 from J, leaving 14 bases between them. The length of the CDR3 is 14 residues. Germline assignment: CDR1 DFQATT and CDR2 SNEGSKA (reference sequence). CDR3 sequence reads: CSAIIDRTSYEQYF. The CDR3 DNA sequence: TGCAGTGCTATAATAGACAGGACTTCCTACGAGCAGTACTTC.

The chain employs TRBV10-3 and TRBJ1-2; tentatively, D is TRBD1 (5 bases). Germline V gives CDR1 ENHRY, CDR2 SYGVKD. This CDR3 has 13 amino acids. The V and J ends lost 2 bases and 4 bases respectively, with 8 bases between them. The CDR3 spells CAISEGTAYGYTF. The CDR3 bases are TGTGCCATCAGTGAGGGGACGGCCTATGGCTACACCTTC.

The chain has TRBV10-1 and TRBJ2-7, with TRBD2 matching over 14 bases. V lost 6 bases to trimming and J lost 3 bases; unmatched junction nucleotides: 7. Germline V gene lookup returns CDR1 WNHNN and CDR2 SYGVQD (reference sequence). The CDR3 contains 16 residues. Here the CDR3 reads CASRGTSGSPFYEQYV. DNA for the CDR3: TGCGCCAGCAGGGGGACTAGCGGGAGTCCCTTCTACGAGCAGTACGTC.

About this clonotype: As the CDR3 is not closed by the conserved phenylalanine or tryptophan, this likely results from a read error. This chain joins TRBV6-2 or TRBV6-3 and TRBJ1-2; D possibly corresponds to TRBD1 (6 bases). V lost 7 bases, J lost 3 bases, and 21 bases lay in between. This CDR3 has 16 amino acids. Germline lookup yields CDR1 MNHEY and CDR2 SVGEGT. CDR3 amino acids: CASTNEGGPRYYGYTS. CDR3 nucleotides: TGTGCCAGCACCAACGAAGGGGGACCACGTTACTATGGCTACACCTCC.

Note on this clonotype: A junction boundary mismatches the germline segment, possibly from a read error. The chain carries TRBV20-1 and TRBJ2-7, with 7 bases fitting TRBD2. CDR3 size: 14 residues. The V gene's germline CDR1 is DFQATT and CDR2 SNEGSKA (reference sequence). The chain's CDR3 is CSARVDGGSREQYF. The CDR3 nucleotides read TGCAGTGCCAGAGTCGACGGGGGGTCCCGCGAGCAGTACTTC.

The chain has TRBV29-1 and TRBJ2-7, with 10 bases fitting TRBD1. The CDR3 totals 12 residues. Losses at the gene ends were 4 bases for V and 5 bases for J; bases not matched to a gene: 2. Germline assignment: CDR1 SQVTM and CDR2 ANQGSEA. The CDR3 loop reads CSVGQGAHEQYF. CDR3 coding DNA: TGCAGCGTTGGACAGGGGGCCCACGAGCAGTACTTC.

This clonotype was recorded many times. V gene TRBV4-1 combines with J gene TRBJ2-3, with 8 bases that match TRBD1. Germline lookup yields CDR1 MGHRA and CDR2 YSYEKL. V was clipped by 4 bases and J by 0 bases; unmatched bases: 3. This CDR3 contains 15 residues. In DNA, the CDR3 is TGCGCCAGCAGCCTCAGACAGGGGAGCACAGATACGCAGTATTTT. Residues: CASSLRQGSTDTQYF.

The chain links TRBV12-3 or TRBV12-4 to TRBJ1-2; 7 bases are shared with TRBD1. CDR3 size: 16 residues. The V gene end was trimmed by 7 bases and the J gene end by 4 bases; junction bases not matched to a gene: 15. DNA for the CDR3: TGTGCCAGCACTAATTACGGCCTAGGGACAGTCTATGGCTACACCTTC. The encoded protein is CASTNYGLGTVYGYTF.